These T cell receptor beta chains were read from a single sample in a study of response to subunit inactivated influenza vaccine. TCRdb independently ran MiXCR on the RT-PCR reads; one entry per CDR3 protein. The data contain 500,000 to 550,000 distinct CDR3 sequences, approximately 7.3% of them seen just once; the ten biggest clones take up around 12%. Sequenced material: PBMCs from blood, taken about 23 months after vaccination. All receptors derive from a man between 45 and 75 years old who received an inactivated influenza vaccine. CDR3s include the opening cysteine and the closing phenylalanine or tryptophan. The D gene is left open where the match is weak. Expanded clones get a size class; other rows say once, few or many, or leave the size out.

D | J | V | size | DNA | CDR3
TRBD2 | TRBJ2-3 | TRBV15 | few | TGTGCCACCAGCAGTCCCGGACTAGCGGGAAGTGATACGCAGTATTTT | CATSSPGLAGSDTQYF
NA | TRBJ1-2 | TRBV5-6 | few | TGTGCCAGCAGGTTAACAGGGACGTTGGGCTACACCTTC | CASRLTGTLGYTF
TRBD1 | TRBJ1-1 | TRBV13 | few | TGTGCCAGCAGCTTATCACAGGGGAAGAACACTGAAGCTTTCTTT | CASSLSQGKNTEAFF
NA | TRBJ1-3 | TRBV15 | few | TGTGCCACCAGCAGAGTCCCGGGGGGACCCGAGGGAAACACCATATATTTT | CATSRVPGGPEGNTIYF
TRBD1 | TRBJ2-7 | TRBV6-5 | many | TGTGCCAGCAGTTATCCGGGACAGGATCGCCCCTACGAGCAGTACTTC | CASSYPGQDRPYEQYF
NA | TRBJ1-2 | TRBV20-1 | many | TGCAGTGCTAGCGGGAACTCCTATGGCTACACCTTC | CSASGNSYGYTF
NA | TRBJ2-3 | TRBV5-6 | NA | TGTGCCAGCGGGGGGATCTCTAGCACAGATACGCAGTATTTT | CASGGISSTDTQYF
NA | TRBJ2-5 | TRBV11-2 | NA | TGTGCCAGCAGCGTCACCGGGACGGCGGTTTCAGGGGCCCAGTACTTC | CASSVTGTAVSGAQYF
NA | TRBJ2-3 | TRBV4-2 | NA | TGTGCCAGGGGCCGAGGACTCCTTTTATATTATATTGACACAGATACGCAGTATTTT | CARGRGLLLYYIDTDTQYF
NA | TRBJ2-1 | TRBV6-5 | NA | TGTGCCAGCAGTTACGCGGCTCCGACTTACAATGAGCAGTTCTTC | CASSYAAPTYNEQFF
TRBD2 | TRBJ2-7 | TRBV4-2 | NA | TGTGCCAGCAGCCAAGATGGGGCTAGCGGGGCCTACGAGCAGTACTTC | CASSQDGASGAYEQYF
NA | TRBJ2-5 | TRBV12-3/TRBV12-4 | NA | TGTGCCAGCAGTTTTGCTAGCGAGCGAGAGACCCAGTACTTC | CASSFASERETQYF
NA | TRBJ1-4 | TRBV29-1 | few | TGCAGCGTTCTTCACAATGAAAAACTGTTTTTT | CSVLHNEKLFF
TRBD1 | TRBJ1-3 | TRBV6-2/TRBV6-3 | many | TGTGCCAGCAGGACCCGGACAGGTGGCAGAAACACCATATATTTT | CASRTRTGGRNTIYF
NA | TRBJ2-2 | TRBV20-1 | few | TGCAGTGCTAGAGATTGGGGTTCCGAGGAGCTGTTTTTT | CSARDWGSEELFF
NA | TRBJ2-6 | TRBV20-1 | few | TGCAGTGCCTTGGGCCAGCTCTCTGGGGCCAACGTCCTGACTTTC | CSALGQLSGANVLTF
NA | TRBJ2-3 | TRBV29-1 | few | TGCAGCGTTCCCAGGGTCAGGGGGGCCCCAGATACGCAGTATTTT | CSVPRVRGAPDTQYF
NA | TRBJ1-4 | TRBV7-2 | many | TGTGCCAGCAGCTATACGACTAATGAAAAACTGTTTTTT | CASSYTTNEKLFF
NA | TRBJ1-1 | TRBV2 | few | TGTGCCAGCAGTGAAGAGATGAACACTGAAGCTTTCTTT | CASSEEMNTEAFF
NA | TRBJ2-5 | TRBV21-1 | few | TGTGCCAGCAGCATTCGGACTAGCGGGGAAGAAGAGACCCAGTACTTC | CASSIRTSGEEETQYF
TRBD2 | TRBJ2-1 | TRBV12-3/TRBV12-4 | few | TGTGCCAGCAGCGGCGGGGGGGCTACCTACAATGAGCAGTTCTTC | CASSGGGATYNEQFF
TRBD2 | TRBJ2-1 | TRBV29-1 | many | TGCAGCGTTGAGTTGAGGCTAGCGGGAGTTCACCAGCAGTTCTTC | CSVELRLAGVHQQFF
NA | TRBJ1-1 | TRBV28 | many | TGTGCCAGCAGTCTACCGGGACATTGGGGCACTGAAGCTTTCTTT | CASSLPGHWGTEAFF
NA | TRBJ2-7 | TRBV20-1 | few | TGCAGTGCTAGCCCGGGAGCACACTCCTACGAGCAGTACTTC | CSASPGAHSYEQYF
TRBD2 | TRBJ2-3 | TRBV6-5 | many | TGTGCCAGCAGTTACACCTCTAGCGGGACGGGAGATACGCAGTATTTT | CASSYTSSGTGDTQYF
TRBD2 | TRBJ2-7 | TRBV28 | NA | TGTGCCAGCAGTTCCCTAGGGCGGGGGGCCTACGAGCAGTACTTC | CASSSLGRGAYEQYF
NA | TRBJ1-1 | TRBV7-2 | NA | TGTGCCAGCAGCTTAATGCAGACAGTGAACACTGAAGCTTTCTTT | CASSLMQTVNTEAFF
NA | TRBJ2-3 | TRBV7-9 | few | TGTGCCAGCAGCTTAAGGGGGGGCCTAAATACGCAGTATTTT | CASSLRGGLNTQYF
TRBD2 | TRBJ2-1 | TRBV3-1 | NA | TGTGCCAGCAGCCTGGGGGGACTAGCAGGGGACGAGCAGTTCTTC | CASSLGGLAGDEQFF
TRBD1 | TRBJ2-7 | TRBV7-2 | few | TGTGCCAGCAGCGTCAGACAGGGTAACGAGCAGTACTTC | CASSVRQGNEQYF
NA | TRBJ2-5 | TRBV12-5 | NA | TGTGCTAGTGCCCCTTCCGGGGGTAAAGAGACCCAGTACTTC | CASAPSGGKETQYF
NA | TRBJ2-1 | TRBV11-2 | few | TGTGCCAGCAGCCCATATGAGCGGGACAGCTCCTACAATGAGCAGTTCTTC | CASSPYERDSSYNEQFF
NA | TRBJ2-7 | TRBV12-3/TRBV12-4 | many | TGTGCCAGCAGTTCGGACGGAACCTACGAGCAGTACTTC | CASSSDGTYEQYF
NA | TRBJ2-1 | TRBV5-1 | few | TGCGCCAGCAGGAGGGGACACAATGAGCAGTTCTTC | CASRRGHNEQFF
NA | TRBJ1-1 | TRBV29-1 | few | TGCAGCGTTGGGGTGGGAACTGAAGCTTTCTTT | CSVGVGTEAFF
NA | TRBJ2-1 | TRBV12-3/TRBV12-4 | NA | TGTGCCAGCAGAAGTTACCAGGGTGGCAGCTACAATGAGCAGTTCTTC | CASRSYQGGSYNEQFF
NA | TRBJ2-1 | TRBV3-2 | few | TGTGCCTTCAGTTCAGGGACTAGCGGGAGGGCCAGGTCCTACAATGAGCAGTTCTTC | CAFSSGTSGRARSYNEQFF
TRBD1 | TRBJ2-1 | TRBV7-2 | few | TGTGCCAGCAGTACCGGGACAGTCTCCTACAATGAGCAGTTCTTC | CASSTGTVSYNEQFF
NA | TRBJ2-6 | TRBV3-1 | many | TGTGCCAGCAGCCCCCAAGGGAGCTCTGGGGCCAACGTCCTGACTTTC | CASSPQGSSGANVLTF
TRBD2 | TRBJ2-1 | TRBV7-6 | many | TGTGCCAGCAGCTTAGCAACACTAGCGGGAGGGCCCTACAATGAGCAGTTCTTC | CASSLATLAGGPYNEQFF
TRBD2 | TRBJ2-2 | TRBV5-6 | NA | TGTGCCAGCAGAGGACTAGCGGGAGTTGCCGTGAACACCGGGGAGCTGTTTTTT | CASRGLAGVAVNTGELFF
TRBD2 | TRBJ2-2 | TRBV5-1 | many | TGCGCCAGCAGCCGGACTAGCGGGGTCACCGGGGAGCTGTTTTTT | CASSRTSGVTGELFF
TRBD1 | TRBJ2-2 | TRBV25-1 | NA | TGTGCCAGCAGTGACCCGGGACAGGGGGCTGCCGGGGAGCTGTTTTTT | CASSDPGQGAAGELFF
NA | TRBJ2-3 | TRBV6-1 | few | TGTGCCAGCAGTATCTCCGGGGGTTTCGGCACAGATACGCAGTATTTT | CASSISGGFGTDTQYF
TRBD1 | TRBJ1-5 | TRBV28 | many | TGTGCCAGCGGCCCTGGGACAGCAAATCAGCCCCAGCATTTT | CASGPGTANQPQHF
NA | TRBJ2-2 | TRBV4-2 | many | TGTGCCAGCAGCCAAGATATACCCCAGGGCGGGGAGCTGTTTTTT | CASSQDIPQGGELFF
TRBD1 | TRBJ2-7 | TRBV5-6 | few | TGTGCCAGCAGCATGGATGGGGACAGGGTATACTACGAGCAGTACTTC | CASSMDGDRVYYEQYF
NA | TRBJ2-1 | TRBV7-7 | NA | TGTGCTAGCAGCTTAGGGCAGGGTGGCCATGAGCAGTTCTTC | CASSLGQGGHEQFF
NA | TRBJ2-1 | TRBV24-1 | NA | TGTGCCACCAGTTCCGCGACTGCGGGACAGTTCTACAATGAGCAGTTCTTC | CATSSATAGQFYNEQFF
NA | TRBJ1-6 | TRBV4-3 | many | TGCGCCAGCAGCCAAGAGGGCAGCGATAATTCACCCCTCCACTTT | CASSQEGSDNSPLHF
NA | TRBJ2-6 | TRBV10-3 | once | TGTGCCATCAGTGAGTATCTCTCTGGGGCCAACGTCCTGACTTTC | CAISEYLSGANVLTF
NA | TRBJ2-3 | TRBV5-1 | many | TGTGCCAGCAGTTTAGGGCAGGGACTAGATACGCAGTATTTT | CASSLGQGLDTQYF
NA | TRBJ2-1 | TRBV6-6 | many | TGTGCCAGCAGTTACTCTACCGGAAATGAGCAGTTCTTC | CASSYSTGNEQFF
NA | TRBJ1-2 | TRBV28 | few | TGTGCCAGCAGTTCACGTTCTCGGATAATCTATGGCTACACCTTC | CASSSRSRIIYGYTF
TRBD2 | TRBJ2-3 | TRBV20-1 | NA | TGCAGTGCTGCAACTACTAGCGGGACCACCACAGATACGCAGTATTTT | CSAATTSGTTTDTQYF
TRBD2 | TRBJ2-3 | TRBV20-1 | few | TGCAGTGCGTCCGGGACTAGCGGGAGAGCGGATACGCAGTATTTT | CSASGTSGRADTQYF
NA | TRBJ1-2 | TRBV12-3/TRBV12-4 | many | TGTGCCAGCAGTTCAGTATTGGGGACCTATGGCTACACCTTC | CASSSVLGTYGYTF